These 11 T cell receptor beta chains were all obtained from the same sample, sequenced in a study of blood T cell repertoires in COVID-19. The assay was immunoSEQ multiplex PCR, and TCRdb's table has in-frame clones only and misses some. The table records roughly 300,000 clones, approximately 88% of them present only once. Sequencing was carried out using peripheral blood. The source of these receptors is a man younger than 35 with active or convalescent COVID-19.

This chain connects TRBV11-2 to TRBJ2-3, with D unresolved. Germline assignment: CDR1 SGHAT and CDR2 FQNNGV. V was clipped by 5 bases and J by 0 bases, with 6 bases between them. The CDR3 has 13 amino acids. CDR3 coding DNA: TGTGCCAGCAGCCCTTTTAGCACAGATACGCAGTATTTT. Its protein product is CASSPFSTDTQYF.

The rearrangement joins TRBV25-1 to TRBJ2-7, with 7 bases fitting TRBD1. V was clipped by 7 bases and J by 3 bases; unmatched bases: 3. The CDR3 consists of 12 residues. Per the germline V gene, CDR1 is MGHDK and CDR2 is SYGVNS. As DNA, the CDR3 is TGTGCCAGCACGAGGGACAGCTACGAGCAGTACTTC. Translating it yields CASTRDSYEQYF.

This clone was detected a few times. The chain uses TRBV4-1 and TRBJ1-5; D ambiguous. V gave up 1 base and J gave up 3 bases, with 7 bases separating them. Germline CDR1 and CDR2: MGHRA and YSYEKL. CDR3 length: 14 amino acids. CDR3 nucleotides: TGCGCCAGCAGCCAAGGCAGGTACAATCAGCCCCAGCATTTT. It is translated as CASSQGRYNQPQHF.

The chain employs TRBV18 and TRBJ2-1, with 10 bases matching TRBD2. CDR1 and CDR2 (germline): KGHSH, LQKENI. The V segment lost 2 bases and the J segment 9 bases; nucleotides outside the gene matches: 10. This CDR3 comprises 16 residues. In DNA form, the CDR3 reads TGTGCCAGCTCACCAATAGCGGGGGGTCTGCGTGCTGAGCAGTTCTTC. Protein sequence: CASSPIAGGLRAEQFF. The full variable domain, rest sourced from reference TRBV18 and TRBJ2-1, is NAGVMQNPRHLVRRRGQEARLRCSPMKGHSHVYWYRQLPEEGLKFMVYLQKENIIDESGMPKERFSAEFPKEGPSILRIQQVVRGDSAAYFCASSPIAGGLRAEQFFGPGTRLTVL.

The CDR3 loop is CATCIEGGTDTQYF. DNA of the CDR3: TGTGCCACATGCATAGAGGGGGGCACAGATACGCAGTATTTT. J is TRBJ2-3 and V is TRBV6-5, with D possibly being TRBD1 (6 bases). V shed 10 bases and J shed 1 base, with 15 bases lying between them. Germline CDR1 and CDR2: MNHEY and SVGAGI. The CDR3 length is 14 residues.

The rearrangement uses TRBV9 and TRBJ2-1, with 13 bases matching TRBD2. The germline V gene has CDR1 SGDLS and CDR2 YYNGEE. The CDR3 is 17 amino acids. The V segment lost 0 bases and the J segment 9 bases; nucleotides outside the gene matches: 9. This chain's CDR3 is CASSVESMGTSGVEQFF. CDR3 DNA: TGTGCCAGCAGCGTAGAATCTATGGGGACTAGCGGGGTTGAGCAGTTCTTC.

This chain joins TRBV6-1 and TRBJ2-4, with a weak D call TRBD1 (6 bases). Germline CDR1 MNHNS, CDR2 SASEGT. This CDR3 comprises 12 residues. Trimming took off 2 bases at V and 15 bases at J, with 14 bases between the two ends. CDR3 nucleotides: TGTGCCAGCAGTGAAACACGGGACACGCGGTACTTC. The encoded protein is CASSETRDTRYF.

The rearrangement uses TRBV2 and TRBJ2-7; D is unclear. Per the germline V gene, CDR1 is SNHLY and CDR2 is FYNNEI. The V end was cut by 3 bases, the J end by 5 bases, with 14 bases between. The CDR3 has 14 amino acids. The CDR3 region is CASSDLPPGDEQYF. The CDR3 coding sequence is TGTGCCAGCAGTGATCTCCCTCCCGGTGACGAGCAGTACTTC.

This sequence joins TRBV19 and TRBJ2-7; 8 nucleotides match TRBD1. This CDR3 region has 13 residues. Germline V gives CDR1 LNHDA, CDR2 SQIVND (reference sequence). With 5 bases clipped from V and 9 bases from J, the junction kept 9 bases outside the gene matches. CDR3 protein: CASSPGTGFAQYF. The CDR3 coding sequence is TGTGCCAGTAGTCCCGGGACAGGCTTTGCGCAGTACTTC.

The chain uses TRBV6-5 and TRBJ1-5; D is ambiguous. This CDR3 spans 13 amino acids. V was pared by 8 bases and J by 0 bases, with 8 bases between. Germline loops: CDR1 MNHEY, CDR2 SVGAGI. CDR3 sequence: CASGVYSNQPQHF. For the CDR3, the DNA is TGTGCCAGCGGAGTTTATAGCAATCAGCCCCAGCATTTT.

This clone was counted a single time. The genes are TRBV3-1 (or the pseudogene TRBV3-2) and TRBJ2-7; 8 positions match TRBD2. Germline CDR1 LGHDT, CDR2 YNNKEL (reference sequence). After removal of 1 base from V and 7 bases from J, the junction contained 9 bases not matched to a gene. CDR3 length: 15 amino acids. The CDR3 sequence: CASSQASGGLDEQYF. CDR3 nucleotides: TGTGCCAGCAGCCAAGCGAGCGGGGGCTTAGATGAGCAGTACTTC.